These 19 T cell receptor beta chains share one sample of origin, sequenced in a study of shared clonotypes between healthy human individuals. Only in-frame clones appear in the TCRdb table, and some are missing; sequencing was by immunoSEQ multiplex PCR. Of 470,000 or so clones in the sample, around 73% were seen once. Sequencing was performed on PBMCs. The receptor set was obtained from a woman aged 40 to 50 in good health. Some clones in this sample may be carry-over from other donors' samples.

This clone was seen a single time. CDR3 in amino acids: CASSPRRNTGELFF. For the CDR3, the DNA is TGTGCCAGCAGCCCGCGCAGAAACACCGGGGAGCTGTTTTTT. This chain uses TRBV7-2 with TRBJ2-2; D is uncertain. CDR3 length: 14 residues. From germline, CDR1 is SGHTA and CDR2 FQGNSA. V lost 5 bases, J lost 2 bases, and 9 bases lay in between.

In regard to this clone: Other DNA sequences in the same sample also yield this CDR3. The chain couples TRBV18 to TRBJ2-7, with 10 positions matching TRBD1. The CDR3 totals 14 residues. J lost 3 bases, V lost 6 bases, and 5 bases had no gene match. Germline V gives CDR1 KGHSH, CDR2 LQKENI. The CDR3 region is CASSPGTGVYEQYF. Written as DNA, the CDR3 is TGTGCCAGCTCCCCCGGGACAGGGGTCTACGAGCAGTACTTC. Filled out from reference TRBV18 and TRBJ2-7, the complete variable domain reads NAGVMQNPRHLVRRRGQEARLRCSPMKGHSHVYWYRQLPEEGLKFMVYLQKENIIDESGMPKERFSAEFPKEGPSILRIQQVVRGDSAAYFCASSPGTGVYEQYFGPGTRLTVT.

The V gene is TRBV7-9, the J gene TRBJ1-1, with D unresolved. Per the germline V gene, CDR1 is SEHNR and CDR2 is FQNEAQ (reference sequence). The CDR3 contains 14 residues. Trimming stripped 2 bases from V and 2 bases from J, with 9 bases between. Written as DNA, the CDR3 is TGTGCCAGCAGCTTAACAGCCCCAAACACTGAAGCTTTCTTT. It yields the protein CASSLTAPNTEAFF.

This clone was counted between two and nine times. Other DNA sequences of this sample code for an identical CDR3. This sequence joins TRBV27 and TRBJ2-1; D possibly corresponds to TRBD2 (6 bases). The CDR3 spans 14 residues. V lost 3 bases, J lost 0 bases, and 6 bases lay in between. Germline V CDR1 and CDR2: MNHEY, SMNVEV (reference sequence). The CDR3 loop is CASSLGGSYNEQFF. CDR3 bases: TGTGCCAGCAGTTTGGGGGGCTCCTACAATGAGCAGTTCTTC.

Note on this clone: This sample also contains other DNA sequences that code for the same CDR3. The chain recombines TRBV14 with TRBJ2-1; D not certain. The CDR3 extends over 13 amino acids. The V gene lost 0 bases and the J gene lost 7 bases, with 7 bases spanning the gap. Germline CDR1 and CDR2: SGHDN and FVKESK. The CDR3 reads CASSQDLGNEQFF. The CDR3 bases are TGTGCCAGCAGCCAAGATTTGGGGAATGAGCAGTTCTTC.

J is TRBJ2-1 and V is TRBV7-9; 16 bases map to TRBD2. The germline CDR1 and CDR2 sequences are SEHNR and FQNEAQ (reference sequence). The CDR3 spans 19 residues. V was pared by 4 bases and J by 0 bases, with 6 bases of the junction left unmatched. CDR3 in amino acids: CASSSPGLAGGSSYNEQFF. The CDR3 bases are TGTGCCAGCAGCTCACCGGGACTAGCGGGAGGGAGCTCCTACAATGAGCAGTTCTTC.

The CDR3 DNA is TGTGCCAGCAGTTCGAGGGTGGTCACTGAAGCTTTCTTT. This gives the protein CASSSRVVTEAFF. The genes are TRBV28 and TRBJ1-1; no reliable D call. The germline CDR1 and CDR2 sequences are MDHEN and SYDVKM. Trimming stripped 4 bases from V and 4 bases from J, with 10 bases between. CDR3 length: 13 residues.

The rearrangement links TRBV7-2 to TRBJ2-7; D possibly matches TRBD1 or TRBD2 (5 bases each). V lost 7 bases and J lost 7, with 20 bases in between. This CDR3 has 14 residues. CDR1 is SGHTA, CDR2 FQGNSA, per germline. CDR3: CASTPGLGHVEQYF. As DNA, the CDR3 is TGTGCCAGCACACCGGGGCTAGGACACGTGGAGCAGTACTTC.

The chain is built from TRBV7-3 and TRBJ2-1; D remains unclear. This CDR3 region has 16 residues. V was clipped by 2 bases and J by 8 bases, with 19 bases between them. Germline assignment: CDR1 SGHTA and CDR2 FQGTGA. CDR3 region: CASSLGGDSAVDEQFF. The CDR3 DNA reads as TGTGCCAGCAGCTTAGGCGGAGACTCCGCGGTCGATGAGCAGTTCTTC.

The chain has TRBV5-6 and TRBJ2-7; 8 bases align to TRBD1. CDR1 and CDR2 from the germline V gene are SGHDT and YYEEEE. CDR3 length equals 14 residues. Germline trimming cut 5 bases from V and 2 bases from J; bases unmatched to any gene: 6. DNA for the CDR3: TGTGCCAGCAGTCGTTGGGACAGGACCTACGAGCAGTACTTC. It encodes CASSRWDRTYEQYF.

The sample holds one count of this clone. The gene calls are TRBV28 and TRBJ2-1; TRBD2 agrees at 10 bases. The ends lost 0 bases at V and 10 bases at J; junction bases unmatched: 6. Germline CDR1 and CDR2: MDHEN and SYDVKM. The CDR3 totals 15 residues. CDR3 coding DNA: TGTGCCAGCAGTTTATGGGCGCTAGCGGGAGACGAGCAGTTCTTC. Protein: CASSLWALAGDEQFF.

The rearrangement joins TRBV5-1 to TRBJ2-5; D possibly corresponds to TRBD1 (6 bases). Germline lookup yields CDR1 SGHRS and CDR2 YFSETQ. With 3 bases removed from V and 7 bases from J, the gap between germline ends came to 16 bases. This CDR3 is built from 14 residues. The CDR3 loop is CASSSDRAFGTQYF. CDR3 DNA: TGCGCCAGCAGCTCGGACAGAGCCTTTGGGACCCAGTACTTC. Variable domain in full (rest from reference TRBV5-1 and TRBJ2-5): KAGVTQTPRYLIKTRGQQVTLSCSPISGHRSVSWYQQTPGQGLQFLFEYFSETQRNKGNFPGRFSGRQFSNSRSEMNVSTLELGDSALYLCASSSDRAFGTQYFGPGTRLLVL.

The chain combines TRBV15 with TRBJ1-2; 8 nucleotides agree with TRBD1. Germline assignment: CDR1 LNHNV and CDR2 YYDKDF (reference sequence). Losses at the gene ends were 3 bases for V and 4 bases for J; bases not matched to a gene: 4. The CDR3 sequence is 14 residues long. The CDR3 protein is CATSSQGAIYGYTF. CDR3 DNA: TGTGCCACCAGCAGTCAGGGGGCAATCTATGGCTACACCTTC.

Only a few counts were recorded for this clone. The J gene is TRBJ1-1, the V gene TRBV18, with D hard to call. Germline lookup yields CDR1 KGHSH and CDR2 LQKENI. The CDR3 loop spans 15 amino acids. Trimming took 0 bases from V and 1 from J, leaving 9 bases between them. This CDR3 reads CASSPPGSKNTEAFF. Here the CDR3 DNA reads TGTGCCAGCTCACCACCGGGCAGCAAGAACACTGAAGCTTTCTTT.

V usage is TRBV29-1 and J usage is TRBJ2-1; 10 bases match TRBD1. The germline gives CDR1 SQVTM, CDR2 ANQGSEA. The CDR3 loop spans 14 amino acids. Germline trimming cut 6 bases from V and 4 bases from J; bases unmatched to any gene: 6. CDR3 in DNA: TGCAGCGTGCGGCGGACAGGGGGGTACAATGAGCAGTTCTTC. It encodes CSVRRTGGYNEQFF.

The CDR3 DNA follows: TGTGCCATCAGGGACAGAGGGGACAATGAGCAGTTCTTC. Translation: CAIRDRGDNEQFF. The gene calls are TRBV10-3 and TRBJ2-1; TRBD1 is a possible D gene (6 bases). CDR3 length: 13 amino acids. The V gene lost 6 bases and the J gene lost 5 bases, with 11 bases spanning the gap. CDR1 is ENHRY, CDR2 SYGVKD, per germline.

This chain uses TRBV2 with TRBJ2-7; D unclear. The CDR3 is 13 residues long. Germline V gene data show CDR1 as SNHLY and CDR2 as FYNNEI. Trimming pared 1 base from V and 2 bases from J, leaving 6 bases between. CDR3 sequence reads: CASSEGWPYEQYF. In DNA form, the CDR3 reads TGTGCCAGCAGTGAAGGCTGGCCCTACGAGCAGTACTTC. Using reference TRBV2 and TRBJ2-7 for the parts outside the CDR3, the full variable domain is EPEVTQTPSHQVTQMGQEVILRCVPISNHLYFYWYRQILGQKVEFLVSFYNNEISEKSEIFDDQFSVERPDGSNFTLKIRSTKLEDSAMYFCASSEGWPYEQYFGPGTRLTVT.

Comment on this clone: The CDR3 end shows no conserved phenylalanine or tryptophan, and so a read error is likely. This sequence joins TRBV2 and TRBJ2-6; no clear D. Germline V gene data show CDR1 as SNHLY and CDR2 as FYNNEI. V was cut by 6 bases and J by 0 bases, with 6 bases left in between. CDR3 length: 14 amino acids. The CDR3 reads CASSTASGANVLTS. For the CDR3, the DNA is TGTGCCAGCAGCACGGCCTCTGGGGCCAACGTCCTGACTTCC.

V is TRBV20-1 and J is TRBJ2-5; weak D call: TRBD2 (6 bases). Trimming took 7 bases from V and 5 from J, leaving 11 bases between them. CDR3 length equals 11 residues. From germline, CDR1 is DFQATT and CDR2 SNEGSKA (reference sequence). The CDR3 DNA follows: TGCAGTGTTGGGGGGAGTGAGACCCAGTACTTC. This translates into CSVGGSETQYF.